A single sample is the source of the 11 T cell receptor beta chains below, sequenced in a study of T cells after yellow fever vaccination. MiXCR, applied by TCRdb to the 5' RACE reads, yields one record per CDR3 protein. The sample holds 400,000 or so distinct CDR3 sequences, under 20% seen once. Sequenced material: PBMCs, taken before the yellow fever booster vaccination. These receptors all stem from a man between 18 and 35 years old who received the YFV17D yellow fever vaccine.

This clonotype showed up just a few times. The V and J genes are TRBV4-3 and TRBJ1-4; a weak D match, TRBD1 (6 bases). V lost 0 bases and J 7 bases, leaving 18 bases between the germline ends. Germline assignment: CDR1 LGHNA and CDR2 YSLEER. This CDR3 spans 17 amino acids. CDR3 protein: CASSQDVRGGPGEKLFF. The DNA for the CDR3 is TGCGCCAGCAGCCAAGATGTTCGAGGGGGGCCGGGTGAAAAACTGTTTTTT.

The CDR3 DNA follows: TGTGCCACCAGCAGAGGGGGGACCGATGGCTACACCTTC. This gives the protein CATSRGGTDGYTF. The chain combines TRBV15 with TRBJ1-2; maybe TRBD1 (5 bases). Trimming shortened V by 1 base and J by 6 bases, and 9 bases separated the two germline ends. This CDR3 has 13 residues. The germline V gene encodes CDR1 LNHNV and CDR2 YYDKDF (reference sequence).

This chain links TRBV4-1 with TRBJ2-1; TRBD2 matches at 8 bases. In germline, CDR1 is MGHRA, CDR2 YSYEKL. J was trimmed by 15 bases and V by 3 bases; bases with no gene match: 16. This CDR3 is built from 15 residues. CDR3 in DNA: TGCGCCAGCAGCCACGCCAAGTCAGGGGCCAGCGGGGGGTTCTTC. Encoded protein: CASSHAKSGASGGFF.

This rearrangement joins TRBV21-1 to TRBJ2-7; TRBD2 was called by the table and not checked on the DNA. TRBV21-1 is a recognized pseudogene. The CDR3 consists of 16 residues. The CDR3 is CATSLGTDRTDYEQYF. The CDR3 DNA is TGTGCTACTAGCCTCGGGACGGATAGAACAGACTACGAGCAGTACTTC.

This clonotype was detected only a few times. V gene TRBV12-3 or TRBV12-4 combines with J gene TRBJ2-1; 10 bases map to TRBD2. This CDR3 contains 14 residues. J lost 9 bases, V lost 10 bases, and 12 bases had no gene match. The CDR3 coding sequence is TGTGCCACCGCGAGCGGGGGGGCCCCCGGTGAGCAGTTCTTC. Its translation: CATASGGAPGEQFF.

The rearrangement links TRBV6-5 to TRBJ1-1; the match to TRBD1 covers 8 bases. There are 14 residues in the CDR3. Germline assignment: CDR1 MNHEY and CDR2 SVGAGI. The V and J ends lost 2 bases and 10 bases, in that order; junction bases with no gene match: 9. The CDR3 reads CASSYRSGQAVAFF. CDR3 coding DNA: TGTGCCAGCAGTTACCGGTCGGGACAGGCGGTAGCTTTCTTT.

The genes are TRBV20-1 and TRBJ2-3, with a weak D call TRBD2 (5 bases). Germline V CDR1 and CDR2: DFQATT, SNEGSKA (reference sequence). V lost 3 bases, J lost 2 bases, and 18 bases lay in between. CDR3 length: 16 residues. In DNA form, the CDR3 reads TGCAGTGCTAGGAGGGCAGGAGTGAGCTTCACAGATACGCAGTATTTT. It codes for CSARRAGVSFTDTQYF.

V and J are TRBV7-2 and TRBJ2-3; TRBD2 matches 9 bases. Germline CDR1 is SGHTA and CDR2 is FQGNSA. With V trimmed by 8 bases and J by 3 bases, 6 bases remained unmatched. The CDR3 length is 14 residues. The CDR3 sequence is CASGPGLATDTQYF. CDR3 nucleotide sequence: TGTGCCAGCGGACCGGGACTAGCAACAGATACGCAGTATTTT.

This clonotype was counted a few times. This chain uses TRBV4-2 with TRBJ1-1; 7 nucleotides agree with TRBD1. The trim removed 1 base at V and 6 bases at J, leaving 2 bases unmatched. This CDR3 contains 13 residues. Germline CDR1 LGHNA, CDR2 YNFKEQ. CDR3 bases: TGTGCCAGCAGCCAAGGAGGGGGCTCTGAAGCTTTCTTT. Translation: CASSQGGGSEAFF.

V gene TRBV5-6 combines with J gene TRBJ2-1; the match to TRBD1 covers 12 bases. Per germline, CDR1 SGHDT and CDR2 YYEEEE. Germline trimming cut 3 bases from V and 14 bases from J; bases unmatched to any gene: 15. The CDR3 loop spans 16 amino acids. The CDR3 nucleotides are TGTGCCAGCAGCTATGGGACAGGGGGCCTCCTTGGGCCAGAGTTCTTC. Translating it yields CASSYGTGGLLGPEFF.

This clonotype was detected ten times or more. The gene calls are TRBV12-3 or TRBV12-4 and TRBJ1-2; maybe TRBD1 (6 bases). The CDR3 totals 15 residues. V was shortened by 6 bases and J by 1 base, with 15 bases between the two germline ends. The CDR3 DNA reads as TGTGCCAGCAGCAGTCGGGGGGCGCATAACTATGGCTACACCTTC. This translates into CASSSRGAHNYGYTF.